These 26 T cell receptor beta chains share one sample of origin, sequenced in a study of cytomegalovirus exposure and HLA in healthy donors. Generated by immunoSEQ multiplex PCR, the TCRdb table keeps only in-frame clones and is missing some. Here the sample spans some 100,000 clones, roughly nine tenths being singletons. The source material was PBMCs. Receptors originate from a man aged 18 to 30 in good health and CMV-seropositive.

The V gene is TRBV2, the J gene TRBJ2-7; 7 nucleotides match TRBD1. The CDR3 runs 14 residues. The germline gives CDR1 SNHLY, CDR2 FYNNEI. J was trimmed by 3 bases and V by 7 bases; bases with no gene match: 9. CDR3 bases: TGTGCCAGCAACAAACTCCGGGACAGCTACGAGCAGTACTTC. It yields the protein CASNKLRDSYEQYF.

The V gene is TRBV30, the J gene TRBJ2-5; TRBD2 aligns across 12 bases. In germline, CDR1 is GTSNPN, CDR2 SVGIG (reference sequence). With 8 bases clipped from V and 4 bases from J, the junction kept 8 bases outside the gene matches. This CDR3 has 14 amino acids. CDR3: CARQSSGGVETQYF. In DNA form, the CDR3 reads TGTGCCCGGCAGTCTAGCGGGGGGGTAGAGACCCAGTACTTC. The variable domain in full, completed from reference TRBV30 and TRBJ2-5, reads SQTIHQWPATLVQPVGSPLSLECTVEGTSNPNLYWYRQAAGRGLQLLFYSVGIGQISSEVPQNLSASRPQDRQFILSSKKLLLSDSGFYLCARQSSGGVETQYFGPGTRLLVL.

V usage is TRBV7-2 and J usage is TRBJ1-5, with 10 bases identical to TRBD1. This CDR3 is built from 17 residues. J was trimmed by 4 bases and V by 1 base; bases with no gene match: 7. Germline V gene sequence: CDR1 SGHTA, CDR2 FQGNSA. CDR3 nucleotide sequence: TGTGCCAGCAGCTTAGACGGGACAGGGGTCCGGAATCAGCCCCAGCATTTT. Amino acid sequence: CASSLDGTGVRNQPQHF.

This clone was seen once. The chain couples TRBV28 to TRBJ1-5; 7 bases fit TRBD1. Germline loops: CDR1 MDHEN, CDR2 SYDVKM. The CDR3 contains 15 residues. With 4 bases clipped from V and 4 bases from J, the junction kept 7 bases outside the gene matches. This chain's CDR3 is CASSWGQSINQPQHF. The CDR3 DNA reads as TGTGCCAGCAGTTGGGGACAGTCCATAAATCAGCCCCAGCATTTT.

The V gene is TRBV10-3, the J gene TRBJ1-2, with a weak D call TRBD1 (5 bases). CDR1 and CDR2 (germline): ENHRY, SYGVKD. The CDR3 loop spans 17 amino acids. The V end lost 4 bases, the J end lost 8 bases, and 26 bases lay between the germline ends. CDR3 amino acids: CAISVPEGREGTRGYTF. In DNA, the CDR3 is TGTGCCATCAGTGTCCCAGAGGGCAGGGAGGGGACGAGAGGCTACACCTTC.

CDR3 loop: CASSLRTGQISYEQYF. The DNA of the CDR3 is TGCGCCAGCAGCTTACGAACGGGACAGATCTCCTACGAGCAGTACTTC. The rearrangement uses TRBV5-1 and TRBJ2-7, with 7 bases identical to TRBD1. This CDR3 has 16 residues. The germline V gene has CDR1 SGHRS and CDR2 YFSETQ. The V segment lost 2 bases and the J segment 0 bases; nucleotides outside the gene matches: 8. The full variable domain, with the rest looked up from reference TRBV5-1 and TRBJ2-7, is KAGVTQTPRYLIKTRGQQVTLSCSPISGHRSVSWYQQTPGQGLQFLFEYFSETQRNKGNFPGRFSGRQFSNSRSEMNVSTLELGDSALYLCASSLRTGQISYEQYFGPGTRLTVT.

CDR3 sequence reads: CASSARDRGGEKLFF. CDR3 DNA: TGTGCCAGCAGCGCCCGGGACAGGGGAGGGGAAAAACTGTTTTTT. The chain couples TRBV2 to TRBJ1-4, with 10 bases lining up with TRBD1. This CDR3 spans 15 amino acids. Germline assignment: CDR1 SNHLY and CDR2 FYNNEI. Trimming cost V 6 bases and J 8 bases; bases outside gene matches: 9.

This chain joins TRBV10-3 and TRBJ2-7, with D possibly matching TRBD2 (5 bases). V was cut by 2 bases and J by 5 bases, with 7 bases left in between. Per the germline V gene, CDR1 is ENHRY and CDR2 is SYGVKD. The CDR3 runs 12 residues. CDR3 bases: TGTGCCATCAGTGAGCACGGGGACGAGCAGTACTTC. This sequence encodes CAISEHGDEQYF.

The rearrangement joins TRBV7-8 to TRBJ1-2; D is possibly TRBD1 (6 bases). The germline V and J ends were trimmed by 5 bases and 3 bases, with 13 bases remaining between them. CDR1 and CDR2 (germline): SGHVS, FQNEAQ. The CDR3 spans 14 residues. CDR3 protein: CASSRAGADYGYTF. Written as DNA, the CDR3 is TGTGCCAGCAGCCGAGCAGGGGCAGACTATGGCTACACCTTC.

The CDR3 region has the DNA TGTGCCAGCAGCTTAGCGCATACAGACTATGGCTACACCTTC. Amino acid sequence: CASSLAHTDYGYTF. The V gene is TRBV7-8, the J gene TRBJ1-2; D remains ambiguous. The CDR3 is 14 residues long. CDR1 SGHVS and CDR2 FQNEAQ come from the germline V gene. Trimming shortened V by 0 bases and J by 3 bases, and 8 bases separated the two germline ends.

The table lists this clone with a few counts. The chain links TRBV5-1 to TRBJ2-5, with D possibly matching TRBD2 (6 bases). The CDR3 loop spans 16 amino acids. V gave up 0 bases and J gave up 5 bases, with 17 bases separating them. Germline-derived CDR1 and CDR2 are SGHRS and YFSETQ. CDR3 protein: CASSLGAGLAGETQYF. Here the CDR3 DNA reads TGCGCCAGCAGCTTGGGCGCGGGACTGGCGGGGGAGACCCAGTACTTC.

The gene calls are TRBV6-1 and TRBJ1-1; no clear D gene. This CDR3 has 13 residues. CDR1 is MNHNS, CDR2 SASEGT, per germline. CDR3 sequence: CASLGTLNTEAFF. The CDR3 DNA reads as TGTGCAAGCCTAGGCACACTGAACACTGAAGCTTTCTTT.

This clone was detected only once. The rearrangement uses TRBV27 and TRBJ1-4; 9 nucleotides line up with TRBD1. Germline loops: CDR1 MNHEY, CDR2 SMNVEV (reference sequence). The ends lost 5 bases at V and 6 bases at J; junction bases unmatched: 7. The CDR3 has 15 residues. The CDR3 DNA sequence: TGTGCCAGCAGTCGGGGACAGGGAAGGGATGAAAAACTGTTTTTT. It encodes CASSRGQGRDEKLFF. The entire variable domain, with the rest obtained from reference TRBV27 and TRBJ1-4, is as follows: EAQVTQNPRYLITVTGKKLTVTCSQNMNHEYMSWYRQDPGLGLRQIYYSMNVEVTDKGDVPEGYKVSRKEKRNFPLILESPSPNQTSLYFCASSRGQGRDEKLFFGSGTQLSVL.

This clone was picked up one time. V gene TRBV5-4 combines with J gene TRBJ1-1; 7 positions match TRBD1. The CDR3 sequence is 13 residues long. Germline V gene data show CDR1 as SGHNT and CDR2 as YYREEE (reference sequence). V was pared by 4 bases and J by 7 bases, with 7 bases of the junction left unmatched. The CDR3 bases are TGTGCCAGCAGCCCCGACAGGGAGGTTGAAGCTTTCTTT. This gives the protein CASSPDREVEAFF.

The rearrangement joins TRBV10-1 to TRBJ2-5; TRBD2 might be the D (5 bases). Germline loops: CDR1 WNHNN, CDR2 SYGVQD (reference sequence). The CDR3 loop spans 13 amino acids. Trimming cost V 2 bases and J 7 bases, with 11 bases left between them. The DNA for the CDR3 is TGCGCCAGCAGTGAGCCGGGAACGGTGACCCAGTACTTC. It yields the protein CASSEPGTVTQYF.

This clone came up a few times. The chain has TRBV12-5 and TRBJ1-5; TRBD1 is a possible D gene (6 bases). The V end lost 6 bases, the J end lost 1 base, and 19 bases lay between the germline ends. This CDR3 is 17 amino acids long. CDR1 is LGHNT and CDR2 is FRNRAP in the germline V gene. CDR3 sequence (DNA): TGTGCTAGTGGAACATCAGGGACAAGGGGCAGCAATCAGCCCCAGCATTTT. Its translation: CASGTSGTRGSNQPQHF.

The CDR3 DNA reads TGTGCCAGCAGTGCGGTACAGATCTCTGGAAACACCATATATTTT. This encodes CASSAVQISGNTIYF. This rearrangement joins TRBV6-1 to TRBJ1-3; D gene uncertain. The V end lost 4 bases, the J end lost 0 bases, and 10 bases lay between the germline ends. Germline V gene sequence: CDR1 MNHNS, CDR2 SASEGT. This CDR3 spans 15 amino acids.

In nucleotides, the CDR3 is TGCGCCAGCAGCCAAGTAAATCTCGTTAGCACAGATACGCAGTATTTT. Translated, it gives CASSQVNLVSTDTQYF. V and J are TRBV4-1 and TRBJ2-3; D is unclear. With 1 base removed from V and 0 bases from J, the gap between germline ends came to 11 bases. Germline V gene sequence: CDR1 MGHRA, CDR2 YSYEKL. The CDR3 covers 16 residues.

CDR3 in DNA: TGCAGCGCCCGGATTTCTTACCAAGCGTCCTACGAGCAGTACTTC. This sequence encodes CSARISYQASYEQYF. The chain is built from TRBV29-1 and TRBJ2-7; D not resolved. Per germline, CDR1 SQVTM and CDR2 ANQGSEA. V lost 7 bases to trimming and J lost 1 base, with 20 bases between them. CDR3 length equals 15 residues.

In DNA, the CDR3 is TGTGCCAGTAGTATTCCGACAGGGGCGCCTGGAAACACCATATATTTT. Residues: CASSIPTGAPGNTIYF. The rearrangement links TRBV19 to TRBJ1-3, with 8 bases matching TRBD1. Germline CDR1 LNHDA, CDR2 SQIVND (reference sequence). The trim removed 3 bases at V and 2 bases at J, leaving 6 bases unmatched. The CDR3 loop spans 16 amino acids.

This chain uses TRBV27 with TRBJ1-5; D is uncertain. V was clipped by 0 bases and J by 4 bases, with 10 bases between them. The CDR3 contains 15 residues. The germline CDR1 and CDR2 sequences are MNHEY and SMNVEV (reference sequence). The CDR3 is CASSLSPHGNQPQHF. DNA of the CDR3: TGTGCCAGCAGTTTATCCCCTCACGGGAATCAGCCCCAGCATTTT.

The chain couples TRBV11-2 to TRBJ2-3, with D perhaps matching TRBD2 (6 bases). Germline values: CDR1 SGHAT, CDR2 FQNNGV. V lost 3 bases and J 6 bases, leaving 13 bases between the germline ends. This CDR3 is 14 amino acids long. The CDR3 bases are TGTGCCAGCAGCTTTGCCGGGGCGGGGGATACGCAGTATTTT. Translated, it gives CASSFAGAGDTQYF.

The CDR3 region has the DNA TGTGCAAGTCGCGAGTGGACAGCCCCCTACAATGAGCAGTTCTTC. It encodes CASREWTAPYNEQFF. The chain carries TRBV12-2 and TRBJ2-1; the D call in the table, TRBD1, was not verified against the DNA. TRBV12-2 is a known pseudogene. The CDR3 runs to 15 residues.

The rearrangement links TRBV4-2 to TRBJ2-1; TRBD2 matches at 9 bases. CDR1 is LGHNA and CDR2 is YNFKEQ in the germline V gene. This CDR3 comprises 17 residues. V was pared by 0 bases and J by 5 bases, with 8 bases of the junction left unmatched. This CDR3 is CASSQDDPAGGHNEQFF. CDR3 sequence (DNA): TGTGCCAGCAGCCAAGATGACCCAGCGGGGGGTCACAATGAGCAGTTCTTC.

The chain couples TRBV14 to TRBJ2-3, with TRBD2 matching over 8 bases. The J segment lost 6 bases and the V segment lost 3 bases, leaving 17 bases of the junction unmatched. CDR1 SGHDN and CDR2 FVKESK come from the germline V gene. CDR3 length equals 18 residues. The CDR3 region has the DNA TGTGCCAGCAGCCACCTCACTAGCGGCCCCATTGCCACCGATACGCAGTATTTT. Amino acid sequence: CASSHLTSGPIATDTQYF.

This chain joins TRBV6-5 and TRBJ1-5; 7 nucleotides match TRBD1. From germline, CDR1 is MNHEY and CDR2 SVGAGI. V lost 5 bases, J lost 4 bases, and 8 bases stayed unmatched. The CDR3 sequence is 15 residues long. For the CDR3, the DNA is TGTGCCAGCAGTAAACAGGGGTTGGCAAATCAGCCCCAGCATTTT. Translated: CASSKQGLANQPQHF.